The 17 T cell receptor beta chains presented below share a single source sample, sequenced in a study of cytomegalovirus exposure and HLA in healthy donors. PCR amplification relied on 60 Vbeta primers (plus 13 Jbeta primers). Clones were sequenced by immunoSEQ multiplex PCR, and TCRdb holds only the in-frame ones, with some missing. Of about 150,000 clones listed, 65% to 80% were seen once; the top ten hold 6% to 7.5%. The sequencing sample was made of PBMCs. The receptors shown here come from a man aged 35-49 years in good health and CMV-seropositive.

The DNA of the CDR3 is TGTGCCAGCAGCGACCTCTGGCGGGAGGAGGATACGCAGTATTTT. Protein sequence: CASSDLWREEDTQYF. The chain combines TRBV9 with TRBJ2-3, with 8 bases identical to TRBD2. The ends lost 3 bases at V and 6 bases at J; junction bases unmatched: 9. The CDR3 runs to 15 residues. Germline loops: CDR1 SGDLS, CDR2 YYNGEE.

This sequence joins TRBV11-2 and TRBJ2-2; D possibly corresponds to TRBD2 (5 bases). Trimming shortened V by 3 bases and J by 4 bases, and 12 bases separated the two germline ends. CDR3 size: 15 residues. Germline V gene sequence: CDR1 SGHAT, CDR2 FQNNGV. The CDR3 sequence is CASSFGYSGTGELFF. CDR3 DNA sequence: TGTGCCAGCAGCTTCGGGTACAGCGGCACCGGGGAGCTGTTTTTT.

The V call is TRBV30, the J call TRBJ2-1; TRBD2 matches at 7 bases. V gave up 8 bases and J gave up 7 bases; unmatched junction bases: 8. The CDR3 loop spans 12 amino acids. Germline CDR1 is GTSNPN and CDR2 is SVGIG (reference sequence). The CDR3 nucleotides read TGTGCCGGGGGGGGTGACAAGAATGAGCAGTTCTTC. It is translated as CAGGGDKNEQFF.

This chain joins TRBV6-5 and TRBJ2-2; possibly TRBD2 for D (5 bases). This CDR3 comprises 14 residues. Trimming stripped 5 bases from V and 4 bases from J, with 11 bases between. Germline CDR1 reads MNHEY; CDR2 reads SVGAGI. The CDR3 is CASSPGLGTGELFF. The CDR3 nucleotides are TGTGCCAGCAGTCCAGGACTGGGCACCGGGGAGCTGTTTTTT.

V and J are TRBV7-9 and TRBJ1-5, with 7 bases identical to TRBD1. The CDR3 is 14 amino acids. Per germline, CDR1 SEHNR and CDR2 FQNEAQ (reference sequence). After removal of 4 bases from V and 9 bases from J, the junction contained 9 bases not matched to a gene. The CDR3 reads CASSSDTGVLPQHF. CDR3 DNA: TGTGCCAGCAGCTCGGATACAGGGGTCTTGCCCCAGCATTTT.

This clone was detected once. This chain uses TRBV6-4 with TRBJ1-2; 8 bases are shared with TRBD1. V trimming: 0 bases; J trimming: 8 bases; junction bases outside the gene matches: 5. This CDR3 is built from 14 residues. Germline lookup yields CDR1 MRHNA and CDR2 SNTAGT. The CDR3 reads CASSDSRGQRGYTF. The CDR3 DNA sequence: TGTGCCAGCAGTGACTCCAGGGGGCAAAGAGGCTACACCTTC.

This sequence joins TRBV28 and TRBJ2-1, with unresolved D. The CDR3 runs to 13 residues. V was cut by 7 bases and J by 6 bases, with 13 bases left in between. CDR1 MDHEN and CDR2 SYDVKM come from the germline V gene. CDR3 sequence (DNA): TGTGCCAGCACACTTACCGGCGGCAATGAGCAGTTCTTC. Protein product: CASTLTGGNEQFF.

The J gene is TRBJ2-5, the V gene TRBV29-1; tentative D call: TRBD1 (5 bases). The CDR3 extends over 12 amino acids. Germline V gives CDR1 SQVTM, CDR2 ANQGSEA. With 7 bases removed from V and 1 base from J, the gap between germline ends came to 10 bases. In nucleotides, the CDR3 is TGCAGCGATCGGACAAGCCAAGAGACCCAGTACTTC. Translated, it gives CSDRTSQETQYF.

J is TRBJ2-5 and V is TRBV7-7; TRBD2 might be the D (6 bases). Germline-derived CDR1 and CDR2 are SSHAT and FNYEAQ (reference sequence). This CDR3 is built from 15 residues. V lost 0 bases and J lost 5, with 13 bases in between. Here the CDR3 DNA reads TGTGCCAGCAGCTTAGCCCATGGGGGGACGGAGACCCAGTACTTC. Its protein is CASSLAHGGTETQYF.

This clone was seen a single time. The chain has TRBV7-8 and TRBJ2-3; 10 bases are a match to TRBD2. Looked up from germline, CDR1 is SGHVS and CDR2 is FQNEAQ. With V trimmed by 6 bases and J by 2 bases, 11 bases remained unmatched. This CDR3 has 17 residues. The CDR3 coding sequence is TGTGCCAGCAGGTTCCAAGCGGGAGGGATGTTCACAGATACGCAGTATTTT. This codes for CASRFQAGGMFTDTQYF. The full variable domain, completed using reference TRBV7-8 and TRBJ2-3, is GAGVSQSPRYKVAKRGQDVALRCDPISGHVSLFWYQQALGQGPEFLTYFQNEAQLDKSGLPSDRFFAERPEGSVSTLKIQRTQQEDSAVYLCASRFQAGGMFTDTQYFGPGTRLTVL.

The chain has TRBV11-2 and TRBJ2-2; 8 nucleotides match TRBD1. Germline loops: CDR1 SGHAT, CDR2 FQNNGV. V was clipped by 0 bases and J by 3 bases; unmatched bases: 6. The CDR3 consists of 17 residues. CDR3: CASSLDPQGVDTGELFF. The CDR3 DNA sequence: TGTGCCAGCAGCTTAGACCCACAGGGGGTGGACACCGGGGAGCTGTTTTTT.

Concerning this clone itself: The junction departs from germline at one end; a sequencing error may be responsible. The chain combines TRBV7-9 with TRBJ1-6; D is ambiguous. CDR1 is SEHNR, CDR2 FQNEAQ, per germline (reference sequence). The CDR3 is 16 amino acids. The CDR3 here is CSSSLAGTRYNSPLHF. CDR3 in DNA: TGTTCCAGCAGCTTAGCGGGCACCCGCTATAATTCACCCCTCCACTTT.

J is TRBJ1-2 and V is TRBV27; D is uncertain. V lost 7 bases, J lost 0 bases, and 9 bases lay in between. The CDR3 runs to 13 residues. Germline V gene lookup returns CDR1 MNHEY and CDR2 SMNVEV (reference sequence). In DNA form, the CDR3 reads TGTGCCAGCATGGGCCTTACTAACTATGGCTACACCTTC. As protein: CASMGLTNYGYTF.

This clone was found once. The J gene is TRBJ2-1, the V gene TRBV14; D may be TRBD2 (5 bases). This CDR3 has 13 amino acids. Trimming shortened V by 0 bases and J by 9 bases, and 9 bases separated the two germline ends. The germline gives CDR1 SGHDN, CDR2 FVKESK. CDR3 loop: CASSQDSLGEQFF. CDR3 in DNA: TGTGCCAGCAGCCAAGATTCACTAGGTGAGCAGTTCTTC.

The CDR3 bases are TGTGCCAGCAGCTTAGGACAGGGGACAAATCAGCCCCAGCATTTT. As protein: CASSLGQGTNQPQHF. The chain joins TRBV7-9 to TRBJ1-5; the match to TRBD1 covers 8 bases. The V and J ends lost 1 base and 4 bases, in that order; junction bases with no gene match: 3. The CDR3 is made up of 15 amino acids. The V gene's germline CDR1 is SEHNR and CDR2 FQNEAQ (reference sequence).

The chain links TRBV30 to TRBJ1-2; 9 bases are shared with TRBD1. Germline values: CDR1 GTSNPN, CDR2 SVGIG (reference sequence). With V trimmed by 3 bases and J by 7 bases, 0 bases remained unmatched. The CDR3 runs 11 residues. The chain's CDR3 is CAWRGQGGYTF. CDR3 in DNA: TGTGCCTGGAGGGGACAGGGTGGCTACACCTTC.

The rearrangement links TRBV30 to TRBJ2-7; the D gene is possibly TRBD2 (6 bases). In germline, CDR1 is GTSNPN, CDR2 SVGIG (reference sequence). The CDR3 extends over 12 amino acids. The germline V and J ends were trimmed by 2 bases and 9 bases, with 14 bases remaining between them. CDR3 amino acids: CAWSKAGIVQYF. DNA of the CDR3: TGTGCCTGGAGTAAAGCGGGTATCGTGCAGTACTTC.